Listed below are T cell receptor beta chains from one sample, sequenced in a study of human T cells and chemical hapten exposure. TCRdb re-called the 5' RACE reads through MiXCR, storing one row per CDR3 protein. There are about 140,000 distinct CDR3 sequences in the sample; around 4% occur only once, and 1.3% to 1.5% lies in the top ten. The receptor source for this set is a female donor in good health. Both conserved end residues are part of each CDR3. The order of the fields is V gene, CDR3 length, CDR3 protein.

TRBV5-1	13	CASSWGLNTEAFF
TRBV7-9	15	CASSWGGVSNQPQHF
TRBV2	16	CASSERGIQGNSPLHF
TRBV12-3/TRBV12-4	14	CASSLYPRPYEQYF
TRBV18	14	CASSPRSPTDTQYF
TRBV7-2	19	CASSSRGPPPLATNEKLFF
TRBV7-2	12	CASSLGGGARYF
TRBV20-1	16	CSARSLVEGLGDTQYF
TRBV29-1	16	CSVAAVTGVFKDGYTF
TRBV2	15	CASSGDWGSNQPQHF
TRBV29-1	14	CSVNGGSSYNEQFF
TRBV14	19	CASSQVVLLSGTTDNEQFF
TRBV12-3/TRBV12-4	15	CASRPRGDSYNEQFF
TRBV18	15	CASSPRQATGGEQYF
TRBV2	13	CASSVSGFQPQHF
TRBV20-1	12	CSAGTSTDTQYF
TRBV20-1	14	CSARDVSWSYGDTF
TRBV3-1	14	CASSPRDWTDTQYF
TRBV6-1	15	CASSVEQGCVYEQYF
TRBV5-4	13	CASSLQVTDTQYF